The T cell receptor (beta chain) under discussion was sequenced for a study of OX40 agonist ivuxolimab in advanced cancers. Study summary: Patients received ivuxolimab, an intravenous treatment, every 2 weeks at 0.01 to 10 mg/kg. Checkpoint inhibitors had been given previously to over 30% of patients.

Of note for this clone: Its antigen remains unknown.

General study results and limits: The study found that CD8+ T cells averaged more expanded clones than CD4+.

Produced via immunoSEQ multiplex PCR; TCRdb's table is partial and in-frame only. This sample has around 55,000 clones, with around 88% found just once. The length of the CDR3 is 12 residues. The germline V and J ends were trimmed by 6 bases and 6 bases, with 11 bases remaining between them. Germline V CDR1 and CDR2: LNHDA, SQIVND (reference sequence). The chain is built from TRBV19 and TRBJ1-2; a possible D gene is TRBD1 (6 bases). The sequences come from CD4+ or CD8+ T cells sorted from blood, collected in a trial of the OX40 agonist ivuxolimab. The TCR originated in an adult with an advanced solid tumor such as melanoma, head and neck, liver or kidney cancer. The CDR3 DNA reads TGTGCCAGTAGCGGACAGATCGATGGCTACACCTTC. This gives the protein CASSGQIDGYTF.